These 10 T cell receptor beta chains were all obtained from the same sample, sequenced in a study of cytomegalovirus exposure and HLA in healthy donors. PCR employed 60 Vbeta and 13 Jbeta primers. Libraries were prepared by immunoSEQ multiplex PCR; TCRdb keeps only in-frame clonotypes and omits some of them. Of roughly 190,000 clones listed, 80% are singletons. Sequencing was performed on PBMCs. Source of these receptors: a man aged 35-49 years in good health and CMV-seropositive.

The chain recombines TRBV27 with TRBJ1-4, with TRBD1 matching over 11 bases. The ends lost 9 bases at V and 7 bases at J; junction bases unmatched: 13. There are 16 residues in the CDR3. Per germline, CDR1 MNHEY and CDR2 SMNVEV (reference sequence). CDR3 nucleotide sequence: TGTGCCAGTCAGGCTCGGACAGGGGGCGTTTTTGAAAAACTGTTTTTT. Translation gives CASQARTGGVFEKLFF.

The genes are TRBV6-1 and TRBJ2-7; TRBD1 is a possible D gene (6 bases). Germline lookup yields CDR1 MNHNS and CDR2 SASEGT. V lost 8 bases and J 2 bases, leaving 13 bases between the germline ends. The CDR3 runs 13 residues. The CDR3 reads CASEGTYTYEQYF. The CDR3 DNA is TGTGCCAGCGAAGGGACATATACCTACGAGCAGTACTTC.

The chain uses TRBV6-5 and TRBJ2-2; maybe TRBD1 (6 bases). In germline, CDR1 is MNHEY, CDR2 SVGAGI. This CDR3 is built from 16 residues. V was trimmed by 6 bases and J by 3 bases, leaving 17 bases between them. CDR3 protein: CASSYLDSLDTGELFF. Written as DNA, the CDR3 is TGTGCCAGCAGCTACCTGGACAGCTTGGACACCGGGGAGCTGTTTTTT.

The V and J genes are TRBV10-3 and TRBJ2-7; 8 bases are a match to TRBD1. The germline CDR1 and CDR2 sequences are ENHRY and SYGVKD. The V and J ends lost 4 bases and 3 bases, in that order; junction bases with no gene match: 2. CDR3 length equals 13 residues. The CDR3 loop is CAISGGTGYEQYF. The CDR3 DNA is TGTGCCATCAGTGGGGGGACAGGCTACGAGCAGTACTTC.

This rearrangement joins TRBV27 to TRBJ2-7; 8 nucleotides match TRBD1. Trimming took 5 bases from V and 6 from J; bases not matched to a gene: 6. Germline loops: CDR1 MNHEY, CDR2 SMNVEV (reference sequence). CDR3 size: 13 residues. CDR3: CASSSLTGGEQYF. The CDR3 bases are TGTGCCAGCAGTAGCTTAACAGGGGGCGAGCAGTACTTC.

The gene calls are TRBV5-6 and TRBJ1-3; the match to TRBD1 covers 10 bases. The V gene end was trimmed by 5 bases and the J gene end by 7 bases; junction bases not matched to a gene: 9. The germline gives CDR1 SGHDT, CDR2 YYEEEE. The CDR3 consists of 15 residues. The CDR3: CASSLIPGQGNTIYF. CDR3 nucleotides: TGTGCCAGCAGTTTAATTCCGGGACAGGGGAACACCATATATTTT.

V is TRBV6-9 and J is TRBJ2-3; 10 nucleotides align to TRBD2. From germline, CDR1 is MNHGY and CDR2 SVAAGI. CDR3 size: 18 residues. After removal of 5 bases from V and 2 bases from J, the junction contained 13 bases not matched to a gene. This chain's CDR3 is CASSDHWSSGGPTDTQYF. In nucleotides, the CDR3 is TGTGCCAGCAGTGACCACTGGTCTAGCGGGGGACCCACAGATACGCAGTATTTT.

In this sample, this clone turned up a few times. This sequence joins TRBV5-6 and TRBJ1-4, with TRBD1 matching over 7 bases. The V and J ends lost 6 bases and 3 bases, in that order; junction bases with no gene match: 8. The CDR3 consists of 15 residues. From germline, CDR1 is SGHDT and CDR2 YYEEEE. Here the CDR3 DNA reads TGTGCCAGCATGGCCTCCGGGACAGCTAATGAAAAACTGTTTTTT. Translating it yields CASMASGTANEKLFF.

This sequence joins TRBV5-6 and TRBJ1-2, with D perhaps matching TRBD1 (5 bases). V lost 5 bases and J lost 5, with 10 bases in between. The CDR3 is 12 amino acids. CDR1 and CDR2 (germline): SGHDT, YYEEEE. The CDR3 DNA reads TGTGCCAGCAGGGCGGGACCTTATGGCTACACCTTC. Residues: CASRAGPYGYTF. Drawing the rest from reference TRBV5-6 and TRBJ1-2, the complete variable domain is DAGVTQSPTHLIKTRGQQVTLRCSPKSGHDTVSWYQQALGQGPQFIFQYYEEEERQRGNFPDRFSGHQFPNYSSELNVNALLLGDSALYLCASRAGPYGYTFGSGTRLTVV.

The rearrangement links TRBV5-1 to TRBJ1-1; a possible D gene is TRBD1 (6 bases). V was clipped by 4 bases and J by 3 bases, with 16 bases between them. The germline gives CDR1 SGHRS, CDR2 YFSETQ. The CDR3 is 15 residues long. CDR3 protein: CASSPNTGTYTEAFF. DNA for the CDR3: TGCGCCAGCAGCCCAAACACGGGGACATACACTGAAGCTTTCTTT.